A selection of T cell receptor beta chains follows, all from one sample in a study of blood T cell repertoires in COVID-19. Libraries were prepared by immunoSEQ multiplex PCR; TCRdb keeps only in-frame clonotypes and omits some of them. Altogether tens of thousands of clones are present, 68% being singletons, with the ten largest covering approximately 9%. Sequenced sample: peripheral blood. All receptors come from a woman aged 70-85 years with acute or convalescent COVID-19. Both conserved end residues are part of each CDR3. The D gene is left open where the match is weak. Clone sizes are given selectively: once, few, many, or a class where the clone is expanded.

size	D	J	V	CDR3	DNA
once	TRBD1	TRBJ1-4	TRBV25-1	CASSQTGGEGKLFF	TGTGCCAGCAGCCAGACAGGGGGCGAAGGAAAACTGTTTTTT
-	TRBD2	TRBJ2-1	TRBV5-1	CASSFRPGGSTQDEQFF	TGCGCCAGCAGTTTTAGGCCGGGGGGTTCTACGCAGGATGAGCAGTTCTTC
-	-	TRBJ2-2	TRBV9	CASSAGLPNTGELFF	TGTGCCAGCAGCGCCGGACTCCCGAACACCGGGGAGCTGTTTTTT
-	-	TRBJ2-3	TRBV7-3	CASSLLSTDTQYF	TGTGCCAGCAGCTTACTGAGCACAGATACGCAGTATTTT
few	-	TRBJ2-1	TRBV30	CAWSAGYNEQFF	TGTGCCTGGAGTGCAGGGTACAATGAGCAGTTCTTC
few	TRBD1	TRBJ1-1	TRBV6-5	CASRPGTDLNTEAFF	TGTGCCAGCAGACCCGGGACAGATTTGAACACTGAAGCTTTCTTT
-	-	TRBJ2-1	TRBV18	CASSPGEEQFF	TGTGCCAGCTCACCCGGGGAAGAGCAGTTCTTC
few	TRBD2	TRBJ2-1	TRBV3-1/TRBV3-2	CASSRAGGGYNEQFF	TGTGCCAGCAGCCGCGCGGGGGGCGGCTACAATGAGCAGTTCTTC
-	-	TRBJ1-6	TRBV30	CAWDLNNSPLHF	TGTGCCTGGGACCTAAATAATTCACCCCTCCACTTT
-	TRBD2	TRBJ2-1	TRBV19	CASKASGRNEQFF	TGTGCCAGTAAGGCTAGCGGGAGGAATGAGCAGTTCTTC
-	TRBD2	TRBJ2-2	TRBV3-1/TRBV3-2	CASSQARLAGNTGELFF	TGTGCCAGCAGCCAAGCTCGGCTAGCGGGGAACACCGGGGAGCTGTTTTTT
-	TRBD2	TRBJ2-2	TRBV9	CASSPVRGGTGELFF	TGTGCCAGCAGCCCTGTTCGGGGGGGCACCGGGGAGCTGTTTTTT
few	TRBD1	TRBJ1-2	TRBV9	CASSATTGDGYTF	TGTGCCAGCAGCGCCACGACAGGGGATGGCTACACCTTC
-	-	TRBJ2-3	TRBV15	CATSRAMRGDTQYF	TGTGCCACCAGCAGAGCCATGAGGGGGGATACGCAGTATTTT